This T cell receptor (beta chain) was obtained from a study of naive and memory T cell subsets. Germline CDR1 is LNHDA and CDR2 is SQIVND (reference sequence). V lost 6 bases to trimming and J lost 2 bases, with 7 bases between them. This CDR3 has 13 amino acids. Worth noting for this clonotype: The target antigen is unknown.

Both TRBC1 and TRBC2 were covered by a beta constant-region primer of two equimolar oligonucleotides. Ligated cDNA was amplified by four rounds of PCR with nested alpha and beta constant-region primers and SP2. TCRdb recomputed calls from the UMI-ligation and nested PCR reads with MiXCR, one row per CDR3 protein. This sample carries about 160,000 distinct CDR3 sequences, 22% of them seen once, and the ten largest clones take 0.095% to 0.12%. General study findings and limits: A few larger clonotypes appeared in naive repertoires, especially CD8, possibly memory cells re-expressing CD45RA.

The TCR originated in a human donor in good health. The sequenced sample consisted of naive CD4+ T cells from blood. The V call is TRBV19, the J call TRBJ2-2; the D is unclear. This CDR3 is CASRVINTGELFF. CDR3 nucleotides: TGTGCCAGTAGGGTGATTAACACCGGGGAGCTGTTTTTT.